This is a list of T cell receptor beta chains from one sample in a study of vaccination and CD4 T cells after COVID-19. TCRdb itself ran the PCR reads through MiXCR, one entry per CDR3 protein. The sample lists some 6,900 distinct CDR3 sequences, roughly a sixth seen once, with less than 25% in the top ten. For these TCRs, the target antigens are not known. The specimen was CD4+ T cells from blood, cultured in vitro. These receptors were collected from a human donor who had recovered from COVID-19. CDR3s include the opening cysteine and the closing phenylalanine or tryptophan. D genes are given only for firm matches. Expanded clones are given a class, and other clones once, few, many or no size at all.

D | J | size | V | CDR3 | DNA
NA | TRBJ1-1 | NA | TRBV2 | CASSDFEGMNTEAFF | TGTGCCAGCAGTGATTTTGAGGGGATGAACACTGAAGCTTTCTTT
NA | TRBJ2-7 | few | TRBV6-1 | CASSHSQQQYF | TGTGCCAGCAGCCACAGTCAACAGCAGTACTTC
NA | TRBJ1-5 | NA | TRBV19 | CASSIGPNQPQHF | TGTGCCAGTAGTATCGGGCCCAATCAGCCCCAGCATTTT
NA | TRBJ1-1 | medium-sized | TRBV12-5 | CASGLGDGGEAFF | TGTGCTAGTGGTTTGGGGGACGGAGGGGAGGCTTTCTTT
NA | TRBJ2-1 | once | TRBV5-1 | CASSLGTDYNEQFF | TGCGCCAGCAGCTTGGGGACAGACTACAATGAGCAGTTCTTC
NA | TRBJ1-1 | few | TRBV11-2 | CASSLSGQIAFF | TGTGCCAGCAGCTTATCGGGACAAATCGCTTTCTTT
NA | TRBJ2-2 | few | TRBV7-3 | CASSLGSSYTGELFF | TGTGCCAGCAGCTTAGGTAGCTCTTACACCGGGGAGCTGTTTTTT
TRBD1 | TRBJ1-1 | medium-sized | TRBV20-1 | CSAAPGQKNTEAFF | TGCAGTGCTGCCCCGGGACAGAAGAACACTGAAGCTTTCTTT
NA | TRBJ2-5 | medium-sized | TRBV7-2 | CASSSQGETQYF | TGTGCCAGCAGCTCGCAGGGAGAGACCCAGTACTTC
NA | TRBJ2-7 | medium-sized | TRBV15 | CATSRGGHGMDEQYF | TGTGCCACCAGCAGAGGGGGCCACGGCATGGACGAGCAGTACTTC
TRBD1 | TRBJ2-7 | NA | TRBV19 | CASSNDRGTYEQYF | TGTGCCAGTAGTAACGACAGGGGGACCTACGAGCAGTACTTC
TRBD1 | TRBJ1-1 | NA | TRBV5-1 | CASSLAGGAEAFF | TGCGCCAGCAGCTTGGCAGGGGGCGCTGAAGCTTTCTTT
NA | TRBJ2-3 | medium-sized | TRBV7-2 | CASSLSDTQYF | TGTGCCAGCAGCCTCAGCGATACGCAGTATTTT
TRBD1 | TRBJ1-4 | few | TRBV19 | CASSSTGATNEKLFF | TGTGCCAGTAGTAGCACAGGGGCTACTAATGAAAAACTGTTTTTT
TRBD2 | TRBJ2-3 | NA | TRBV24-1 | CATSGTTDTQYF | TGTGCCACCAGCGGGACTACCGATACGCAGTATTTT
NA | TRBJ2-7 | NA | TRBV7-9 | CASSSPGKSYEQYF | TGTGCCAGCAGCTCCCCGGGGAAGTCCTACGAGCAGTACTTC
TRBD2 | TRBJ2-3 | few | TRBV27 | CASSRSLAGMINTQYF | TGTGCCAGCAGTCGATCACTAGCGGGGATGATTAATACGCAGTATTTT
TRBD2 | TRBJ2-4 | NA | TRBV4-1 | CASSHDHTSGGTQYF | TGCGCCAGCAGCCACGACCACACTAGCGGGGGGACTCAGTACTTC
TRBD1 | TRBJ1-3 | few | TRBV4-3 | CASSQDATGGAGNTIYF | TGCGCCAGCAGCCAAGATGCGACAGGGGGCGCAGGAAACACCATATATTTT
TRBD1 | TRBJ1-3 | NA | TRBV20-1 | CSAEGQGKAGNTIYF | TGCAGTGCGGAAGGACAGGGAAAGGCTGGAAACACCATATATTTT
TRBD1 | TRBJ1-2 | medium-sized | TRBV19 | CASRRTGSGYGYTF | TGTGCCAGTAGGAGGACAGGGTCTGGGTATGGCTACACCTTC
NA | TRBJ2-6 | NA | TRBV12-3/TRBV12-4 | CASSSQGHSGANVLTF | TGTGCCAGCAGTTCTCAGGGACACTCTGGGGCCAACGTCCTGACTTTC
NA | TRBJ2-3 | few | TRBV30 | CAWSAPSGGTDTQYF | TGTGCCTGGAGTGCCCCAAGCGGAGGCACAGATACGCAGTATTTT
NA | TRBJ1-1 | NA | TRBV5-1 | CASSPLLNTEAFF | TGCGCCAGCAGCCCCCTTCTTAACACTGAAGCTTTCTTT
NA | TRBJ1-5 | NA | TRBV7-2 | CASSPPSAGRNQPQHF | TGTGCCAGCAGCCCCCCCTCCGCAGGCCGCAATCAGCCCCAGCATTTT
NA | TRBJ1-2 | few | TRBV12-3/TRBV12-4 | CASSLQGPWSGYTF | TGTGCCAGCAGTCTACAGGGACCGTGGAGTGGCTACACCTTC
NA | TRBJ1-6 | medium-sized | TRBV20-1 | CSARGGGLGYNSPLHF | TGCAGTGCTAGAGGTGGGGGTCTAGGGTATAATTCACCCCTCCACTTT
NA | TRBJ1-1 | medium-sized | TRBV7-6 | CASSADLNTEAFF | TGTGCCAGCAGCGCAGACTTGAACACTGAAGCTTTCTTT
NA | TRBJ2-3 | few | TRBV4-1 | CASSRDGASTDTQYF | TGCGCCAGCAGCCGTGACGGGGCAAGCACAGATACGCAGTATTTT
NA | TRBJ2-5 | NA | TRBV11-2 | CASSLDRGGLTAQYF | TGTGCCAGCAGCTTAGATCGAGGGGGGCTTACGGCCCAGTACTTC
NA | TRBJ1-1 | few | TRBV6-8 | CASSYSDTEAFF | TGTGCCAGCAGTTACTCGGACACTGAAGCTTTCTTT
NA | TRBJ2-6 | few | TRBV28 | CASSSPGRTGANVLTF | TGTGCCAGCAGTTCACCAGGTAGGACTGGGGCCAACGTCCTGACTTTC
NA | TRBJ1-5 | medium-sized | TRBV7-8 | CASSPREGNQPQHF | TGTGCCAGCAGTCCCAGGGAGGGCAATCAGCCCCAGCATTTT
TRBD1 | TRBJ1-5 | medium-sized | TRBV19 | CASSRGQGQPQHF | TGTGCCAGTAGCCGGGGACAGGGGCAGCCCCAGCATTTT
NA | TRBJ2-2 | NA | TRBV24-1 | CATSVTTNTGELFF | TGTGCCACCAGTGTGACTACCAACACCGGGGAGCTGTTTTTT
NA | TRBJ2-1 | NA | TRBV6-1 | CAAERGSEQFF | TGTGCCGCGGAGAGGGGAAGTGAGCAGTTCTTC
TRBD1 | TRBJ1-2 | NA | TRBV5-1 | CASSLGTPDRGQGYTF | TGCGCCAGCAGCTTGGGGACACCCGACAGGGGGCAAGGCTACACCTTC
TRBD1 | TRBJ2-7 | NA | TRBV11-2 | CASNRPGQGAYEQYF | TGTGCCAGCAATCGACCGGGACAGGGGGCCTACGAGCAGTACTTC
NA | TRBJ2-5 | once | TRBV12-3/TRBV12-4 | CVSSFSGNRETQYF | TGTGTCAGCAGTTTTTCAGGGAATAGGGAGACCCAGTACTTC
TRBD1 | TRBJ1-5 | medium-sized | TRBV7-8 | CASSYGQGSQPQHF | TGTGCCAGCAGCTATGGACAGGGAAGTCAGCCCCAGCATTTT